This T cell receptor beta chain was found in a study of Ad26.COV2.S vaccination and SARS-CoV-2 variants. Looking at the study overall: The vaccine Ad26.COV2.S was put into the muscle once, or twice with 56 days between.

Treatment reported: around 19 received Ad26.COV2.S at low or high dose, single or two shots; 5 received placebo; per-sample allocation not given. Day 63 after the first injection of vaccine or placebo was the sampling time. About this clone: Antigen: not known.

Clones were sequenced by immunoSEQ multiplex PCR, and TCRdb holds only the in-frame ones, with some missing. The sample shows about 440,000 clones, 90% of them seen only once. Findings and caveats of the study: Measurement of non-spike TCR breadth gave similar results in vaccine and placebo recipients.

Material: peripheral blood, obtained in a trial of Ad26.COV2.S vaccine versus placebo. This TCR came from a person aged 18-60 years who received the Ad26.COV2.S COVID-19 vaccine or a placebo.

DNA for the CDR3: TGTGCCAGCTCAGCCGCTGGGAGCGTTTATATCGGGGAGCTGTTTTTT. Translating gives CASSAAGSVYIGELFF. The rearrangement uses TRBV18 and TRBJ2-2, with D perhaps TRBD2 (5 bases). CDR1 is KGHSH and CDR2 is LQKENI in the germline V gene. V lost 5 bases and J 7 bases, leaving 20 bases between the germline ends. There are 16 residues in the CDR3.